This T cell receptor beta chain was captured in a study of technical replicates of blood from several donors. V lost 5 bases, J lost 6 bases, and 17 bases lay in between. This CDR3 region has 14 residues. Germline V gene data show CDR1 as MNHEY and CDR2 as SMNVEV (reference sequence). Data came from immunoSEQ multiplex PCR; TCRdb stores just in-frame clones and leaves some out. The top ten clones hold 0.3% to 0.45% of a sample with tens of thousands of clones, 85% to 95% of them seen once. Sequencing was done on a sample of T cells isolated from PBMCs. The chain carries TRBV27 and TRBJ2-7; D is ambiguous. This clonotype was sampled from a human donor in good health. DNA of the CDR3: TGTGCCAGCAGTCTGCGAGGTTTAGCTTTCGAGCAGTACTTC. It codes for CASSLRGLAFEQYF.